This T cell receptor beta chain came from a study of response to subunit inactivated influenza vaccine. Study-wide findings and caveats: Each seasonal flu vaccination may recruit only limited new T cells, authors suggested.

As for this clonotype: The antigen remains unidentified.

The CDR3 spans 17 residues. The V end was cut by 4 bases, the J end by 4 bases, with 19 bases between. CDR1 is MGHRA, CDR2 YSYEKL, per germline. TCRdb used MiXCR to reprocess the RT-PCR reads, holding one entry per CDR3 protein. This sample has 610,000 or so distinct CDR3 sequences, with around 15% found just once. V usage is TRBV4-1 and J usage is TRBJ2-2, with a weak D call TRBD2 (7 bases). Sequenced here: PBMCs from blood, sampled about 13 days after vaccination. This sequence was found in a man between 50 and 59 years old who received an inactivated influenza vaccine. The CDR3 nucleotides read TGCGCCAGCAGCCGAGGAGGAGGCGGGGGCGGCACCGGGGAGCTGTTTTTT. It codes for CASSRGGGGGGTGELFF.